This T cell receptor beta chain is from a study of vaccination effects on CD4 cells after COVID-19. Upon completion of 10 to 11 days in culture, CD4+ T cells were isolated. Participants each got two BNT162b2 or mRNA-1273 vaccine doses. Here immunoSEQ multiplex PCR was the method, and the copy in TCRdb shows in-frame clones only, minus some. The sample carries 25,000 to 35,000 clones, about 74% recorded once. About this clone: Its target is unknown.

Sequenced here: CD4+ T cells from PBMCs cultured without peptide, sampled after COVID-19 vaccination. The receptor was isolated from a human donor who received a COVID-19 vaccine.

The CDR3 sequence: CASSLGQGRNEQFF. The CDR3 coding sequence is TGCGCCAGCAGCTTGGGCCAGGGACGCAATGAGCAGTTCTTC. V gene TRBV5-1 combines with J gene TRBJ2-1; D possibly uses TRBD1 or TRBD2 (5 bases each). Per the germline V gene, CDR1 is SGHRS and CDR2 is YFSETQ. Trimming took off 0 bases at V and 6 bases at J, with 10 bases between the two ends. The CDR3 totals 14 residues.